This T cell receptor (beta chain) was retrieved from a study of blood T cell repertoires in COVID-19. About the study: Material from acute and convalescent COVID-19 was sourced from the United States, Italy and Spain.

TCRdb keeps only in-frame clones here, not all; method: immunoSEQ multiplex PCR. The table shows 300,000 to 400,000 clones, with about 87% occurring only once. The sequence came from a woman aged 45-60 years with COVID-19, enrolled during active disease. What was sequenced was peripheral blood.

The CDR3 DNA is TGTGCCTGGAGCGGTTACAATGAGCAGTTCTTC. Amino acid sequence: CAWSGYNEQFF. The chain is built from TRBV30 and TRBJ2-1; D is ambiguous. CDR3 length equals 11 residues. Germline V gene data show CDR1 as GTSNPN and CDR2 as SVGIG (reference sequence). V was cut by 3 bases and J by 4 bases, with 4 bases left in between.